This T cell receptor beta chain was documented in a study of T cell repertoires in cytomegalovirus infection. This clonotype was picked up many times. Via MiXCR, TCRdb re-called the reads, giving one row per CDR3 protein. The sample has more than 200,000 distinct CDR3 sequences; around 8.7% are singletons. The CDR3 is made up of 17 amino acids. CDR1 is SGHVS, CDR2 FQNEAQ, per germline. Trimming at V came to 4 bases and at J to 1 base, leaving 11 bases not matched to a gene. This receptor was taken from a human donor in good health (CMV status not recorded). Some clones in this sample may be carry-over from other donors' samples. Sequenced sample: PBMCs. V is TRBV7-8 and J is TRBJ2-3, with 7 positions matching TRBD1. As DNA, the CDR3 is TGTGCCAGCAGCTCAGGAAACAGGGGAAGGGGCACAGATACGCAGTATTTT. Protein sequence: CASSSGNRGRGTDTQYF.